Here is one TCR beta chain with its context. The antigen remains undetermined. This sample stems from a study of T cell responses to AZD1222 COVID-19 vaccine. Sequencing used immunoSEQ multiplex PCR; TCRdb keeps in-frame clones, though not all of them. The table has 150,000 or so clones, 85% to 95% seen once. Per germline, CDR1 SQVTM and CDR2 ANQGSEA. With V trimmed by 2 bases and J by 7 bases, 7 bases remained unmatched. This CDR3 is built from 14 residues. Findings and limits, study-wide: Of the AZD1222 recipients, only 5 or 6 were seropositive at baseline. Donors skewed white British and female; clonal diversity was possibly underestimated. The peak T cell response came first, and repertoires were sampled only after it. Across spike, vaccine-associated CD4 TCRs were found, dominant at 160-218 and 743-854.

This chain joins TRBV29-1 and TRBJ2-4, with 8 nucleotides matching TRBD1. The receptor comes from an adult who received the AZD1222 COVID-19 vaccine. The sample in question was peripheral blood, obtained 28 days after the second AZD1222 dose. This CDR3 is CSVESGQGWNIQYF. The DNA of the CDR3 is TGCAGCGTTGAATCCGGACAGGGATGGAACATTCAGTACTTC.